This TCR beta chain came from a study of T cells in Graves' hyperthyroidism and ophthalmopathy. This clonotype was seen repeatedly, ten times or more. CDR3 length: 18 amino acids. V lost 6 bases, J lost 0 bases, and 6 bases stayed unmatched. Germline V gene data show CDR1 as MNHEY and CDR2 as SVGAGI. Amplified regions were TCR beta CDR3 sequences from RNA transcripts. Carried out on the TCR CDR3, a first-round RT-PCR used the HTBI primer set. TCRdb passed the multiplex PCR reads through MiXCR, listing each CDR3 protein once. The repertoire holds fewer than 750,000 distinct CDR3 sequences, with about half as singletons.

Specimen: peripheral blood or thyroid tissue (not recorded which). This clonotype was sampled from a young woman with Graves' hyperthyroidism. The J gene is TRBJ2-6, the V gene TRBV6-5, with 12 positions matching TRBD2. The CDR3 sequence: CASSSGLAGNSGANVLTF. In DNA form, the CDR3 reads TGTGCCAGCAGCTCGGGACTAGCGGGTAACTCTGGGGCCAACGTCCTGACTTTC.